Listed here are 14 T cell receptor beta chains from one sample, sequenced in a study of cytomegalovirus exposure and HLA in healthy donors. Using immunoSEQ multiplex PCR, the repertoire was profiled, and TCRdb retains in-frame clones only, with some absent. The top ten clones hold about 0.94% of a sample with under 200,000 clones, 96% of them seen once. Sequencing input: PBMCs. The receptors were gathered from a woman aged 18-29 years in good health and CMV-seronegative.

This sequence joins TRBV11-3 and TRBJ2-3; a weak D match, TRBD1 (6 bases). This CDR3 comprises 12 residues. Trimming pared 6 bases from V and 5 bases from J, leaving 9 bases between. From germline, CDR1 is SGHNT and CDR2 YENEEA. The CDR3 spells CASSSGVDTQYF. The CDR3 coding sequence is TGTGCCAGCAGTTCAGGGGTAGATACGCAGTATTTT.

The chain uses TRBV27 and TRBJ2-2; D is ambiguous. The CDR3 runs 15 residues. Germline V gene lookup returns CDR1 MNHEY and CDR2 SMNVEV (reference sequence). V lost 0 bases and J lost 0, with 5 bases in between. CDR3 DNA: TGTGCCAGCAGTTTATCGACATCGAACACCGGGGAGCTGTTTTTT. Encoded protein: CASSLSTSNTGELFF.

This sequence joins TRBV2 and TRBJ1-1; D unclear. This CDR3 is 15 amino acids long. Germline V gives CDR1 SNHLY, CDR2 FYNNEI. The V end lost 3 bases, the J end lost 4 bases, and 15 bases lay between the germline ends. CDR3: CASSDPAGVVTEAFF. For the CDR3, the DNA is TGTGCCAGCAGTGACCCCGCCGGTGTCGTCACTGAAGCTTTCTTT.

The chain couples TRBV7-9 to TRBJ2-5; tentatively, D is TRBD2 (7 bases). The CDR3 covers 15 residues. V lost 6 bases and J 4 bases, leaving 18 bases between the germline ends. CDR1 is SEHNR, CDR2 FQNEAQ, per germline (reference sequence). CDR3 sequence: CASSLLRGGRETQYF. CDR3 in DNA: TGTGCCAGCAGTCTGCTAAGGGGGGGGCGAGAGACCCAGTACTTC.

CDR3 DNA sequence: TGTGCCAGCGACCTATCCGGGACAGGGAGCAGTGAGCAGTTCTTC. Protein product: CASDLSGTGSSEQFF. The V call is TRBV25-1, the J call TRBJ2-1, with 9 bases lining up with TRBD1. The CDR3 has 15 residues. Germline CDR1 and CDR2: MGHDK and SYGVNS. J gave up 9 bases and V 8 bases, and 14 bases lay outside the gene matches.

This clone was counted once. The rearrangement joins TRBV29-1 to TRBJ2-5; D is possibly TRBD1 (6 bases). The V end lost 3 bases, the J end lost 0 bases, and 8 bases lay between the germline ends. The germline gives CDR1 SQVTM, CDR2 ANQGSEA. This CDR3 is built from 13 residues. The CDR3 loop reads CSVDGQHQETQYF. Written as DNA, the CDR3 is TGCAGCGTTGATGGACAGCACCAAGAGACCCAGTACTTC.

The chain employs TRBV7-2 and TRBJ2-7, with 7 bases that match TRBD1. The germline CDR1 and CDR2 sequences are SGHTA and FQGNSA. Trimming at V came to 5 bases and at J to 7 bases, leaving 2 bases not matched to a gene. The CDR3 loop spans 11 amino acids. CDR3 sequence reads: CASSPGGEQYF. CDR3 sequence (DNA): TGTGCCAGCAGCCCAGGGGGTGAGCAGTACTTC.

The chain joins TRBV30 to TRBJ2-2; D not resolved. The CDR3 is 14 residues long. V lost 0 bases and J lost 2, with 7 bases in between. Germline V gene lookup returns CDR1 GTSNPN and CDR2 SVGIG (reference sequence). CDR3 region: CAWSVQINTGELFF. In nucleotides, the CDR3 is TGTGCCTGGAGTGTTCAGATTAACACCGGGGAGCTGTTTTTT.

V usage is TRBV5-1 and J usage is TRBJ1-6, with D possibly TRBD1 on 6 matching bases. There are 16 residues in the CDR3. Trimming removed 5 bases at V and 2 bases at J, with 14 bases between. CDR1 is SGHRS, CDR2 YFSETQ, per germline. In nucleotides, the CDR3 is TGCGCCAGCAGATTAAACAGGGACACCTATAATTCACCCCTCCACTTT. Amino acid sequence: CASRLNRDTYNSPLHF.

The CDR3: CASSLEGQGGGYTF. In DNA, the CDR3 is TGTGCCAGCAGCTTAGAAGGCCAGGGGGGTGGCTACACCTTC. The chain joins TRBV7-2 to TRBJ1-2; 7 nucleotides match TRBD1. CDR1 is SGHTA and CDR2 is FQGNSA in the germline V gene. This CDR3 has 14 amino acids. The J segment lost 7 bases and the V segment lost 1 base, leaving 6 bases of the junction unmatched.

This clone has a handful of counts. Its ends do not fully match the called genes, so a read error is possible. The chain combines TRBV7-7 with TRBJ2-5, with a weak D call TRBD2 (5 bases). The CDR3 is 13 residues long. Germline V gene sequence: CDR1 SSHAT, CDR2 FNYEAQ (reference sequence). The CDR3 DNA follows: TGTGCTAGCAGCCGGGGAGCAGAAGAGACCCAGTACTTC. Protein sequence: CASSRGAEETQYF. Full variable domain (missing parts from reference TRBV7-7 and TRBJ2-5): GAGVSQSPRYKVTKRGQDVTLRCDPISSHATLYWYQQALGQGPEFLTYFNYEAQPDKSGLPSDRFSAERPEGSISTLTIQRTEQRDSAMYRCASSRGAEETQYFGPGTRLLVL.

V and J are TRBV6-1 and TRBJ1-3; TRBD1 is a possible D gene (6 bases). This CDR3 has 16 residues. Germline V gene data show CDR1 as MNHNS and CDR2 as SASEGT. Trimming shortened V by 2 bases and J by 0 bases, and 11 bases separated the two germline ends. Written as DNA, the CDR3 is TGTGCCAGCAGTGAAAGAGTGACAGGCTCTGGAAACACCATATATTTT. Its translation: CASSERVTGSGNTIYF.

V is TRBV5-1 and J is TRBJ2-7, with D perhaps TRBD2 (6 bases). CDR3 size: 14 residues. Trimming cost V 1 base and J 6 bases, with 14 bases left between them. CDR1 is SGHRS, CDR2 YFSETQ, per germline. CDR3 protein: CASSLMGGVGEQYF. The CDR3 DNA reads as TGCGCCAGCAGCTTGATGGGCGGGGTCGGCGAGCAGTACTTC.

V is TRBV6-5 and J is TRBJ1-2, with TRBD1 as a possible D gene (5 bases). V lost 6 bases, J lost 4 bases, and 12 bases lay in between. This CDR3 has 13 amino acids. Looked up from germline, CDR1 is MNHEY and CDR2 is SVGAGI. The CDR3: CASRPDRSYGYTF. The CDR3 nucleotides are TGTGCCAGCAGGCCCGACAGATCCTATGGCTACACCTTC.